The rows below give T cell receptor beta chains drawn from one sample of a study of PD-1 blockade in classical Hodgkin lymphoma. Here immunoSEQ multiplex PCR was the method, and the copy in TCRdb shows in-frame clones only, minus some. The sample lists 25,000 to 30,000 clones, roughly 85% occurring once. Material: peripheral blood mononuclear cells (PBMCs), obtained before the second cycle of nivolumab. All receptors come from a human donor with classical Hodgkin lymphoma. The CDR3 runs from the conserved cysteine through the conserved F or W. A D gene is named only where the DNA matches it firmly. Clone size, where shown, is once, few, many, or a class for clones that have expanded.

v_gene: TRBV7-8
j_gene: TRBJ1-5
abundance: .
d_gene: .
CDR3aa: CASSPRGGGDQPQHF
CDR3nt: TGTGCCAGCAGCCCGAGAGGGGGGGGTGATCAGCCCCAGCATTTT

v_gene: TRBV5-5
j_gene: TRBJ1-5
abundance: few
d_gene: .
CDR3aa: CASSSLIGGNQPQHF
CDR3nt: TGTGCCAGCAGCTCGCTGATAGGAGGCAATCAGCCCCAGCATTTT

v_gene: TRBV5-1
j_gene: TRBJ2-5
abundance: .
d_gene: .
CDR3aa: CASSRNRDGTQYF
CDR3nt: TGCGCCAGCAGCCGGAACAGGGACGGGACCCAGTACTTC

v_gene: TRBV4-3
j_gene: TRBJ1-6
abundance: few
d_gene: .
CDR3aa: CASSQDQLGISPLHF
CDR3nt: TGCGCCAGCAGCCAAGACCAACTAGGGATTTCACCCCTCCACTTT

v_gene: TRBV29-1
j_gene: TRBJ1-1
abundance: few
d_gene: .
CDR3aa: CSVQKEWGVTEAFF
CDR3nt: TGCAGCGTTCAAAAAGAGTGGGGCGTCACTGAAGCTTTCTTT

v_gene: TRBV28
j_gene: TRBJ2-7
abundance: .
d_gene: .
CDR3aa: CASRETREQYF
CDR3nt: TGTGCCAGCAGGGAGACACGCGAGCAGTACTTC

v_gene: TRBV7-9
j_gene: TRBJ2-1
abundance: few
d_gene: .
CDR3aa: CASSPQGEGYNEQFF
CDR3nt: TGTGCCAGCAGCCCCCAGGGGGAGGGTTACAATGAGCAGTTCTTC

v_gene: TRBV9
j_gene: TRBJ2-3
abundance: .
d_gene: TRBD2
CDR3aa: CASSVSGGSTDTQYF
CDR3nt: TGTGCCAGCAGCGTATCGGGAGGGAGCACAGATACGCAGTATTTT

v_gene: TRBV19
j_gene: TRBJ1-2
abundance: .
d_gene: .
CDR3aa: CASSINRDYGYTF
CDR3nt: TGTGCCAGTAGTATAAACAGGGACTATGGCTACACCTTC

v_gene: TRBV4-3
j_gene: TRBJ2-1
abundance: .
d_gene: .
CDR3aa: CASSPRQGGTFF
CDR3nt: TGCGCCAGCAGTCCTCGGCAGGGCGGTACGTTCTTC

v_gene: TRBV6-6
j_gene: TRBJ1-1
abundance: .
d_gene: .
CDR3aa: CASSYENTEAFF
CDR3nt: TGTGCCAGCAGTTACGAGAACACTGAAGCTTTCTTT

v_gene: TRBV18
j_gene: TRBJ1-1
abundance: .
d_gene: .
CDR3aa: CASSVEQSNTEAFF
CDR3nt: TGTGCCAGCTCGGTCGAACAGAGTAACACTGAAGCTTTCTTT

v_gene: TRBV19
j_gene: TRBJ1-5
abundance: .
d_gene: .
CDR3aa: CATRGRQQNQPQHF
CDR3nt: TGTGCCACGAGGGGACGACAGCAAAATCAGCCCCAGCATTTT

v_gene: TRBV13
j_gene: TRBJ1-2
abundance: .
d_gene: .
CDR3aa: CASSFRGVYGYTF
CDR3nt: TGTGCCAGCAGCTTTCGGGGGGTCTATGGCTACACCTTC

v_gene: TRBV30
j_gene: TRBJ1-1
abundance: .
d_gene: .
CDR3aa: CAWSPRIKGRYTEAFF
CDR3nt: TGTGCCTGGAGTCCCCGAATTAAGGGAAGGTACACTGAAGCTTTCTTT

v_gene: TRBV4-3
j_gene: TRBJ2-1
abundance: .
d_gene: .
CDR3aa: CASSQDFLSSYNEQFF
CDR3nt: TGCGCCAGCAGCCAAGATTTCCTGAGCTCCTACAATGAGCAGTTCTTC

v_gene: TRBV19
j_gene: TRBJ2-7
abundance: once
d_gene: .
CDR3aa: CASSWQTGENYEQYF
CDR3nt: TGTGCCAGTTCATGGCAAACGGGGGAAAACTACGAGCAGTACTTC

v_gene: TRBV7-6
j_gene: TRBJ1-5
abundance: few
d_gene: TRBD1
CDR3aa: CASSPYDRGSNQPQHF
CDR3nt: TGTGCCAGCAGCCCGTACGACAGGGGTAGCAATCAGCCCCAGCATTTT

v_gene: TRBV28
j_gene: TRBJ1-4
abundance: .
d_gene: .
CDR3aa: CASSPRRVANEKLFF
CDR3nt: TGTGCCAGCAGTCCCCGCCGGGTAGCTAATGAAAAACTGTTTTTT

v_gene: TRBV19
j_gene: TRBJ1-1
abundance: .
d_gene: .
CDR3aa: CASSIRGSANTEAFF
CDR3nt: TGTGCCAGTAGTATAAGAGGATCCGCGAACACTGAAGCTTTCTTT

v_gene: TRBV4-3
j_gene: TRBJ2-7
abundance: .
d_gene: .
CDR3aa: CASSQFDSSYEQYF
CDR3nt: TGCGCCAGCAGCCAATTCGACAGTTCCTACGAGCAGTACTTC

v_gene: TRBV28
j_gene: TRBJ2-1
abundance: .
d_gene: .
CDR3aa: CASSSLAYTYNEQFF
CDR3nt: TGTGCCAGCAGTTCCCTAGCGTATACCTACAATGAGCAGTTCTTC

v_gene: TRBV19
j_gene: TRBJ2-6
abundance: .
d_gene: .
CDR3aa: CASSTSGHSSGANVLTF
CDR3nt: TGTGCCAGTAGCACCTCGGGACACAGCTCTGGGGCCAACGTCCTGACTTTC

v_gene: TRBV7-9
j_gene: TRBJ1-2
abundance: .
d_gene: TRBD1
CDR3aa: CASSFSQGVDREYGYTF
CDR3nt: TGTGCCAGCAGCTTCTCCCAGGGCGTCGACAGGGAATATGGCTACACCTTC

v_gene: TRBV19
j_gene: TRBJ1-1
abundance: .
d_gene: .
CDR3aa: CASSIGGGTEAFF
CDR3nt: TGTGCCAGTAGTATCGGGGGAGGGACTGAAGCTTTCTTT

v_gene: TRBV9
j_gene: TRBJ2-6
abundance: .
d_gene: TRBD2
CDR3aa: CASSVGGGTHAGANVLTF
CDR3nt: TGTGCCAGCAGCGTAGGGGGGGGTACCCACGCTGGGGCCAACGTCCTGACTTTC

v_gene: TRBV7-6
j_gene: TRBJ2-3
abundance: once
d_gene: .
CDR3aa: CASSFGASSPTSTDTQYF
CDR3nt: TGTGCCAGCAGCTTCGGGGCCTCCTCTCCGACTAGCACAGATACGCAGTATTTT

v_gene: TRBV7-2
j_gene: TRBJ1-2
abundance: .
d_gene: .
CDR3aa: CASSSPGAELLGGYTF
CDR3nt: TGTGCCAGCAGCTCGCCAGGGGCCGAACTACTCGGCGGCTACACCTTC

v_gene: TRBV6-1
j_gene: TRBJ1-4
abundance: .
d_gene: .
CDR3aa: CASSSQGGRNEKLFF
CDR3nt: TGTGCCAGCAGTTCCCAAGGAGGGCGCAATGAAAAACTGTTTTTT

v_gene: TRBV12-5
j_gene: TRBJ1-1
abundance: .
d_gene: .
CDR3aa: CASGQGVQNTEAFF
CDR3nt: TGTGCTAGTGGGCAAGGGGTCCAGAACACTGAAGCTTTCTTT

v_gene: TRBV18
j_gene: TRBJ1-3
abundance: .
d_gene: .
CDR3aa: CASSAPQGTSLWNTIYF
CDR3nt: TGTGCCAGCTCCGCACCACAAGGAACTTCCCTTTGGAACACCATATATTTT

v_gene: TRBV19
j_gene: TRBJ1-3
abundance: once
d_gene: .
CDR3aa: CASSIGRNSGNTIYF
CDR3nt: TGTGCCAGTAGTATCGGCAGGAATTCTGGAAACACCATATATTTT

v_gene: TRBV5-1
j_gene: TRBJ1-1
abundance: .
d_gene: .
CDR3aa: CASSVWGETEAFF
CDR3nt: TGCGCCAGCAGCGTCTGGGGCGAAACTGAAGCTTTCTTT

v_gene: TRBV7-9
j_gene: TRBJ1-2
abundance: .
d_gene: TRBD1
CDR3aa: CASSFLHGTGDYGYTF
CDR3nt: TGTGCCAGCAGCTTCCTCCATGGGACAGGCGACTATGGCTACACCTTC

v_gene: TRBV28
j_gene: TRBJ2-2
abundance: few
d_gene: .
CDR3aa: CASRPWGDTGELFF
CDR3nt: TGTGCCAGCAGACCGTGGGGGGACACCGGGGAGCTGTTTTTT

v_gene: TRBV18
j_gene: TRBJ2-5
abundance: .
d_gene: .
CDR3aa: CASSPNRPGAQETQYF
CDR3nt: TGTGCCAGCTCACCAAACCGCCCGGGGGCACAAGAGACCCAGTACTTC

v_gene: TRBV2
j_gene: TRBJ1-6
abundance: .
d_gene: .
CDR3aa: CASSEFGLTRF
CDR3nt: TGTGCCAGCAGTGAATTTGGACTTACCCGCTTT

v_gene: TRBV15
j_gene: TRBJ2-3
abundance: .
d_gene: TRBD1
CDR3aa: CATSPEGSGQWTDTQYF
CDR3nt: TGTGCCACCAGTCCAGAAGGTTCGGGACAGTGGACAGATACGCAGTATTTT

v_gene: TRBV7-9
j_gene: TRBJ1-4
abundance: .
d_gene: .
CDR3aa: CASSLGTNEKLFF
CDR3nt: TGTGCCAGCAGCTTAGGGACTAATGAAAAACTGTTTTTT

v_gene: TRBV4-3
j_gene: TRBJ1-2
abundance: .
d_gene: .
CDR3aa: CASSQVSSGGDYGYTF
CDR3nt: TGCGCCAGCAGCCAAGTTAGCTCGGGGGGTGACTATGGCTACACCTTC

v_gene: TRBV4-1
j_gene: TRBJ1-2
abundance: once
d_gene: .
CDR3aa: CASSPQGFGGNYGYTF
CDR3nt: TGCGCCAGCAGCCCTCAGGGGTTCGGGGGAAACTATGGCTACACCTTC

v_gene: TRBV7-2
j_gene: TRBJ1-1
abundance: .
d_gene: TRBD1
CDR3aa: CASSAGQGYTEAFF
CDR3nt: TGTGCCAGCAGCGCGGGACAGGGGTACACTGAAGCTTTCTTT

v_gene: TRBV10-3
j_gene: TRBJ2-2
abundance: .
d_gene: TRBD1
CDR3aa: CAIKLPTGEGGTGELFF
CDR3nt: TGTGCCATCAAACTACCGACAGGGGAAGGCGGGACCGGGGAGCTGTTTTTT

v_gene: TRBV5-6
j_gene: TRBJ2-4
abundance: .
d_gene: .
CDR3aa: CASSFSGVQNIQYF
CDR3nt: TGTGCCAGCAGCTTTTCGGGAGTCCAAAACATTCAGTACTTC

v_gene: TRBV2
j_gene: TRBJ1-1
abundance: .
d_gene: .
CDR3aa: CASNRVENTEAFF
CDR3nt: TGTGCCAGCAACAGGGTAGAAAACACTGAAGCTTTCTTT

v_gene: TRBV27
j_gene: TRBJ1-2
abundance: .
d_gene: .
CDR3aa: CASSLSGGVGGYTF
CDR3nt: TGTGCCAGCAGTTTATCAGGCGGGGTAGGCGGCTACACCTTC

v_gene: TRBV29-1
j_gene: TRBJ2-1
abundance: .
d_gene: .
CDR3aa: CSVDGGGARGEQFF
CDR3nt: TGCAGCGTTGATGGAGGGGGGGCGCGGGGTGAGCAGTTCTTC

v_gene: TRBV7-9
j_gene: TRBJ1-6
abundance: .
d_gene: TRBD1
CDR3aa: CASSSGTGWNSPLHF
CDR3nt: TGTGCCAGCAGCTCCGGGACAGGGTGGAATTCACCCCTCCACTTT

v_gene: TRBV10-3
j_gene: TRBJ2-1
abundance: .
d_gene: TRBD2
CDR3aa: CAISPTSGGSPRNEQFF
CDR3nt: TGTGCCATCAGTCCTACTAGCGGGGGTTCCCCTCGGAATGAGCAGTTCTTC

v_gene: TRBV6-5
j_gene: TRBJ2-2
abundance: .
d_gene: TRBD1
CDR3aa: CASSWGQGVNTGELFF
CDR3nt: TGTGCCAGCAGTTGGGGACAGGGGGTCAACACCGGGGAGCTGTTTTTT

v_gene: TRBV6-5
j_gene: TRBJ1-2
abundance: once
d_gene: .
CDR3aa: CASSHREYGYTF
CDR3nt: TGTGCCAGCAGTCACCGGGAGTACGGCTACACCTTC

v_gene: TRBV27
j_gene: TRBJ1-2
abundance: .
d_gene: .
CDR3aa: CASSLNRGSYGYTF
CDR3nt: TGTGCCAGCAGTTTAAACAGAGGCAGCTATGGCTACACCTTC

v_gene: TRBV7-8
j_gene: TRBJ1-2
abundance: .
d_gene: TRBD1
CDR3aa: CASSLAGQGGYGYTF
CDR3nt: TGTGCCAGCAGCTTAGCGGGACAGGGGGGGTATGGCTACACCTTC

v_gene: TRBV18
j_gene: TRBJ1-1
abundance: .
d_gene: TRBD1
CDR3aa: CASSPSGGNTEAFF
CDR3nt: TGTGCCAGCTCACCATCAGGGGGGAACACTGAAGCTTTCTTT

v_gene: TRBV15
j_gene: TRBJ2-1
abundance: .
d_gene: TRBD1
CDR3aa: CATSLLRDRVNEQFF
CDR3nt: TGTGCCACCAGCCTTCTCCGGGACAGAGTCAATGAGCAGTTCTTC

v_gene: TRBV30
j_gene: TRBJ1-6
abundance: .
d_gene: .
CDR3aa: CAWNSGAHNSPLHF
CDR3nt: TGTGCCTGGAACTCAGGGGCCCATAATTCACCCCTCCACTTT

v_gene: TRBV11-3
j_gene: TRBJ2-4
abundance: few
d_gene: TRBD1
CDR3aa: CASSYRDSKNIQYF
CDR3nt: TGTGCCAGCAGCTACCGGGACAGTAAAAACATTCAGTACTTC

v_gene: TRBV4-3
j_gene: TRBJ1-1
abundance: .
d_gene: .
CDR3aa: CASSLGRLNTEAFF
CDR3nt: TGCGCCAGCAGCCTCGGACGGCTGAACACTGAAGCTTTCTTT

v_gene: TRBV10-3
j_gene: TRBJ2-7
abundance: few
d_gene: TRBD2
CDR3aa: CAISEGGRAGEQYF
CDR3nt: TGTGCCATCAGTGAAGGCGGGAGGGCCGGCGAGCAGTACTTC

v_gene: TRBV28
j_gene: TRBJ1-5
abundance: .
d_gene: TRBD1
CDR3aa: CASSLPQGASHF
CDR3nt: TGTGCCAGCAGTTTACCCCAGGGGGCATCGCATTTT